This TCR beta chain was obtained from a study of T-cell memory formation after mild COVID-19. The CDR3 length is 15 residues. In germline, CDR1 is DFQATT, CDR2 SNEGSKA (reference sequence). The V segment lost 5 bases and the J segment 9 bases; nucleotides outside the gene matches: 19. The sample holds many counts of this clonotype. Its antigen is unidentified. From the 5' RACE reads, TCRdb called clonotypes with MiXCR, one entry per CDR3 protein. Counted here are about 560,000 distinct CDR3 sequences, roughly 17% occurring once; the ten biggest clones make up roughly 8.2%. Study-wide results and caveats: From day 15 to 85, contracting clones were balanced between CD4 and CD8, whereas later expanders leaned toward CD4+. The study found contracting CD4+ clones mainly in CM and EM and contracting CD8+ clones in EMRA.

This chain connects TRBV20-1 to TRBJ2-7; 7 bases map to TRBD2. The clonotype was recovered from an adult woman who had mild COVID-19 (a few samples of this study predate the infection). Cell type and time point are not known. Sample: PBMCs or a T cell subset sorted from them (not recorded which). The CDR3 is CSASVSGGRIARQYF. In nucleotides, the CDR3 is TGCAGTGCTTCGGTCTCGGGCGGGAGAATAGCTCGGCAGTACTTC.